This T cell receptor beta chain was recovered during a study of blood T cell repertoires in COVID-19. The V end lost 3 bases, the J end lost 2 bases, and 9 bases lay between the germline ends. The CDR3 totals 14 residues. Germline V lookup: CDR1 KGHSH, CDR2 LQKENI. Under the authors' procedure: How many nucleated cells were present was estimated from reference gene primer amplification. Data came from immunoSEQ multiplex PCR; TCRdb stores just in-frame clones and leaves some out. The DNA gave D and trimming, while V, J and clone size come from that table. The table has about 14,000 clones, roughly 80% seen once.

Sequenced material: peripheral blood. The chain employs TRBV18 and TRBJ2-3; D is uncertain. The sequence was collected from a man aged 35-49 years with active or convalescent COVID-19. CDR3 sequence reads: CASSPTFATDTQYF. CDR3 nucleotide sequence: TGTGCCAGCTCACCGACTTTCGCCACAGATACGCAGTATTTT.